This TCR beta chain was documented in a study of blood T cell repertoires in COVID-19. Sequencing used immunoSEQ multiplex PCR; TCRdb keeps in-frame clones, though not all of them. Here the sample spans over 250,000 clones, 85% to 90% being singletons. This receptor was taken from a human donor in a cohort sampled during active COVID-19. Input material: peripheral blood.

The CDR3 spells CASSENGGGVSGETQYF. The CDR3 bases are TGTGCCAGCAGTGAAAACGGTGGAGGGGTGTCGGGAGAGACCCAGTACTTC. The chain is built from TRBV6-1 and TRBJ2-5; a possible D gene is TRBD2 (6 bases). The CDR3 sequence is 17 residues long. V dropped 2 bases and J dropped 4 bases, with 20 bases sitting between them. Germline V gene data show CDR1 as MNHNS and CDR2 as SASEGT.